The 14 T cell receptor beta chains below come from one sample, sequenced in a study of shared clonotypes between healthy human individuals. The method was immunoSEQ multiplex PCR; TCRdb's version includes in-frame clones alone and lacks a portion of them. Of approximately 1,500,000 clones in the sample, roughly 98% were seen once. The sequencing sample was made of naive CD4+ T cells sorted from blood. The subset was: CD45RA+ positively selected. These receptors came from a man aged 30 to 39 in good health.

The CDR3 spells CASSSGPSPPETQYF. Here the CDR3 DNA reads TGTGCCAGCAGCTCCGGACCTTCCCCCCCAGAGACCCAGTACTTC. The gene calls are TRBV11-3 and TRBJ2-5; D is ambiguous. V lost 4 bases and J lost 4, with 16 bases in between. CDR3 length: 15 residues. CDR1 is SGHNT, CDR2 YENEEA, per germline.

This clone was observed a handful of times. The V and J genes are TRBV7-8 and TRBJ1-2, with a weak D call TRBD1 (6 bases). The CDR3 runs 14 residues. Per the germline V gene, CDR1 is SGHVS and CDR2 is FQNEAQ. V dropped 3 bases and J dropped 8 bases, with 16 bases sitting between them. Written as DNA, the CDR3 is TGTGCCAGCAGCTTCACCGGGGGCTCGGGAGGCTACACCTTC. Its translation: CASSFTGGSGGYTF.

This clone was recorded once. V usage is TRBV2 and J usage is TRBJ1-5; D is unresolved. CDR3 length: 14 amino acids. The germline V gene encodes CDR1 SNHLY and CDR2 FYNNEI. V was shortened by 3 bases and J by 0 bases, with 6 bases between the two germline ends. The CDR3 sequence is CASSDSSSNQPQHF. CDR3 DNA: TGTGCCAGCAGTGACAGTAGTAGCAATCAGCCCCAGCATTTT.

The CDR3 DNA is TGTGCCAGCAGTACAGGGGAAGGGGGTGAAAAACTGTTTTTT. It yields the protein CASSTGEGGEKLFF. This chain links TRBV6-5 with TRBJ1-4; 7 bases agree with TRBD1. V lost 5 bases and J lost 7; bases outside the gene matches: 7. The CDR3 contains 14 residues. CDR1 and CDR2 from the germline V gene are MNHEY and SVGAGI.

V and J are TRBV30 and TRBJ1-4; D is undetermined. Between the trimmed V and J ends, which lost 3 bases and 7 bases, there was a span of 9 bases. Germline-derived CDR1 and CDR2 are GTSNPN and SVGIG (reference sequence). CDR3 length equals 12 residues. CDR3 sequence reads: CAWRGSGEKLFF. DNA for the CDR3: TGTGCCTGGAGGGGGAGCGGTGAAAAACTGTTTTTT.

The count of this clone is one. The rearrangement links TRBV4-1 to TRBJ2-7; 7 nucleotides match TRBD1. J lost 7 bases, V lost 3 bases, and 6 bases had no gene match. The length of the CDR3 is 13 residues. Germline V gene data show CDR1 as MGHRA and CDR2 as YSYEKL. CDR3: CASSHPGGSEQYF. CDR3 sequence (DNA): TGCGCCAGCAGCCACCCAGGGGGTTCGGAGCAGTACTTC.

The V and J genes are TRBV28 and TRBJ2-3; D gene uncertain. V shed 2 bases and J shed 11 bases, with 14 bases lying between them. This CDR3 region has 13 residues. CDR1 MDHEN and CDR2 SYDVKM come from the germline V gene. The CDR3 bases are TGTGCCAGCAGTTTACTCTCGGCAGGAGAGCAGTATTTT. This sequence encodes CASSLLSAGEQYF.

The chain combines TRBV7-2 with TRBJ1-3, with D tentatively TRBD1 (5 bases). The CDR3 consists of 14 residues. From germline, CDR1 is SGHTA and CDR2 FQGNSA. V gave up 8 bases and J gave up 2 bases, with 13 bases separating them. Written as DNA, the CDR3 is TGTGCCAGCGGAAGGGGCCCGGCTGGAAACACCATATATTTT. This codes for CASGRGPAGNTIYF.

V usage is TRBV29-1 and J usage is TRBJ1-3; D is perhaps TRBD1 (6 bases). In germline, CDR1 is SQVTM, CDR2 ANQGSEA. The V gene lost 6 bases and the J gene lost 0 bases, with 12 bases spanning the gap. The CDR3 loop spans 14 amino acids. The CDR3 sequence is CSVAGHLSGNTIYF. CDR3 nucleotides: TGCAGCGTCGCGGGACACCTCTCTGGAAACACCATATATTTT.

The chain carries TRBV5-4 and TRBJ2-2; tentatively, D is TRBD2 (5 bases). The CDR3 spans 15 residues. CDR1 is SGHNT, CDR2 YYREEE, per germline (reference sequence). The V end lost 5 bases, the J end lost 7 bases, and 18 bases lay between the germline ends. DNA for the CDR3: TGTGCCAGCAGAAAACCTGGACTGAGCGGCGGGGAGCTGTTTTTT. Encoded protein: CASRKPGLSGGELFF.

In this sample, this clone turned up once. The V and J genes are TRBV5-7 and TRBJ2-6; no clear D. TRBV5-7 qualifies as an ORF whose function is uncertain. CDR3 length equals 18 residues. The V and J ends lost 4 bases and 0 bases respectively, with 17 bases between them. CDR3 nucleotide sequence: TGTGCCAGCAGCCCAGGCCGCATCCAGACCTCTGGGGCCAACGTCCTGACTTTC. Amino acids: CASSPGRIQTSGANVLTF.

The rearrangement links TRBV9 to TRBJ2-7; D is uncertain. The V end lost 2 bases, the J end lost 2 bases, and 8 bases lay between the germline ends. The CDR3 sequence is 13 residues long. Germline CDR1 is SGDLS and CDR2 is YYNGEE. The CDR3 protein is CASSVEATYEQYF. CDR3 sequence (DNA): TGTGCCAGCAGCGTCGAAGCGACCTACGAGCAGTACTTC.

The genes are TRBV7-9 and TRBJ2-7; 7 bases fit TRBD2. V trimming: 3 bases; J trimming: 3 bases; junction bases outside the gene matches: 8. The germline V gene encodes CDR1 SEHNR and CDR2 FQNEAQ (reference sequence). The CDR3 length is 15 residues. The CDR3: CASSFSGREGYEQYF. The CDR3 DNA follows: TGTGCCAGCAGCTTTTCGGGCAGGGAGGGCTACGAGCAGTACTTC.

The rearrangement links TRBV5-5 to TRBJ2-7; weak D call: TRBD1 (7 bases). This CDR3 is built from 14 residues. Trimming shortened V by 5 bases and J by 3 bases, and 15 bases separated the two germline ends. The germline gives CDR1 SGHKS, CDR2 YYEKEE (reference sequence). CDR3 in amino acids: CASRRRDSFYEQYF. In DNA form, the CDR3 reads TGTGCCAGCAGGCGGAGGGACAGCTTCTACGAGCAGTACTTC.